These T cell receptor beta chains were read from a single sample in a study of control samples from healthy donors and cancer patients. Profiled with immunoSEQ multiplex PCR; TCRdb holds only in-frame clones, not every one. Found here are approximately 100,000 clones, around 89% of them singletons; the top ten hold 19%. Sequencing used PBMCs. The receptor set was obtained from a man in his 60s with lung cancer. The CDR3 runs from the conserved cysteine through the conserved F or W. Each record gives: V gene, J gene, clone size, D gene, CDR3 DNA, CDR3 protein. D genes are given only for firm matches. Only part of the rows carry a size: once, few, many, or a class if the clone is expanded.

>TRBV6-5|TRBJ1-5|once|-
TGTGCCAGCAGTTACCGGAGGGCCGATCAGCCCCAGCATTTT
CASSYRRADQPQHF
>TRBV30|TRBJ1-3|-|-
TGTGCCTGGAGTGTAGCCCTTGTCCGTAATTTT
CAWSVALVRNF
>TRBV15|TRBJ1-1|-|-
TGTGCCACCAGCAGAGAGGGGATGCCTACCACTGAAGCTTTCTTT
CATSREGMPTTEAFF
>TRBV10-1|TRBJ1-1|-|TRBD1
TGCGCCAGCAGCTCCGGGACAGGGCTAACTGAAGCTTTCTTT
CASSSGTGLTEAFF
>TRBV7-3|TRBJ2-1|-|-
TGTGCCAGCAGCCAAAGTGGACTGGGAACTGAGCAGTTCTTC
CASSQSGLGTEQFF
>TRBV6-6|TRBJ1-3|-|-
TGTGCCAGCAGTTACTCGACAGTCGGAAACACCATATATTTT
CASSYSTVGNTIYF
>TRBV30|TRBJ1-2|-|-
TGTGCCTGGAGTCCTTTATACTATGGCTACACCTTC
CAWSPLYYGYTF
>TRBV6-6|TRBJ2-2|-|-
TGTGCCAGCAGTTACGGGGACACCGGGGAGCTGTTTTTT
CASSYGDTGELFF
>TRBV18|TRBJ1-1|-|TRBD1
TGTGCCAGCTCGGCAAGGACAGGGGCTGAAGCTTTCTTT
CASSARTGAEAFF
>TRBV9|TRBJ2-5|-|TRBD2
TGTGCCAGCAGCGTGGCTAGCGGACGGGAGACCCAGTACTTC
CASSVASGRETQYF
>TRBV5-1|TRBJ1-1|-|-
TGCGCCAGCACCGAGGAACCGAACACTGAAGCTTTCTTT
CASTEEPNTEAFF
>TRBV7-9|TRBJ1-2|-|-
TGTGCCAGCAGCTTAGCGTCCGGGGGGTCTGGCTACACCTTC
CASSLASGGSGYTF
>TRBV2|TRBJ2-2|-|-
TGTGCCAGCAGAGGGGACACAAACACCGGGGAGCTGTTTTTT
CASRGDTNTGELFF